This entry lists 32 T cell receptor beta chains sequenced from one sample in a study of shared clonotypes between healthy human individuals. Sequencing used immunoSEQ multiplex PCR; TCRdb keeps in-frame clones, though not all of them. The top ten hold roughly 50% of the sample, which has about 96,000 clones, about 70% seen once. The sample comprised memory CD8+ T cells sorted from blood. Noted subset: CD45RO+ cells pooled with CCR7-negative TemRA cells. These receptors originate from a man aged 30 to 39 in good health.

The CDR3 is CASGQAEQFF. The CDR3 coding sequence is TGTGCCAGCGGACAGGCGGAGCAGTTCTTC. V and J are TRBV5-6 and TRBJ2-1; 7 positions match TRBD1. V shed 7 bases, J shed 10 bases, and the junction held 2 bases outside the gene matches. The V gene's germline CDR1 is SGHDT and CDR2 YYEEEE. This CDR3 has 10 residues.

As to this clone: Other DNA variants within this sample encode the same CDR3. The chain has TRBV6-1 and TRBJ2-1, with TRBD1 matching 8 bases. Per germline, CDR1 MNHNS and CDR2 SASEGT. V lost 1 base, J lost 4 bases, and 3 bases stayed unmatched. CDR3 size: 15 residues. CDR3 nucleotides: TGTGCCAGCAGTGAAGAAACAGGGGGATACAATGAGCAGTTCTTC. Its translation: CASSEETGGYNEQFF.

The J gene is TRBJ2-1, the V gene TRBV7-9; D gene ambiguous. Trimming stripped 8 bases from V and 5 bases from J, with 13 bases between. Germline CDR1 SEHNR, CDR2 FQNEAQ (reference sequence). CDR3 length: 13 residues. CDR3 region: CASVRTPDNEQFF. The CDR3 DNA is TGTGCCAGCGTCCGGACGCCTGACAATGAGCAGTTCTTC. Full variable domain (missing parts from reference TRBV7-9 and TRBJ2-1): DTGVSQNPRHKITKRGQNVTFRCDPISEHNRLYWYRQTLGQGPEFLTYFQNEAQLEKSRLLSDRFSAERPKGSFSTLEIQRTEQGDSAMYLCASVRTPDNEQFFGPGTRLTVL.

The sample holds a few counts of this clone. V is TRBV18 and J is TRBJ1-5; no definite D call. Trimming pared 5 bases from V and 2 bases from J, leaving 10 bases between. The CDR3 loop spans 14 amino acids. CDR1 and CDR2 (germline): KGHSH, LQKENI. In nucleotides, the CDR3 is TGTGCCAGCTCATCCAACATAGGCAATCAGCCCCAGCATTTT. Translating gives CASSSNIGNQPQHF.

The V call is TRBV11-2, the J call TRBJ2-1, with TRBD2 matching over 7 bases. CDR3 length equals 15 residues. Per germline, CDR1 SGHAT and CDR2 FQNNGV. V was clipped by 1 base and J by 1 base; unmatched bases: 1. The CDR3 reads CASSLGGSSYNEQFF. The CDR3 DNA follows: TGTGCCAGCAGCTTAGGCGGGAGTTCCTACAATGAGCAGTTCTTC.

This clone was recorded only once. V and J are TRBV5-8 and TRBJ2-1; no firm D call. The CDR3 sequence is 15 residues long. Between the trimmed V and J ends, which lost 3 bases and 4 bases, there was a span of 14 bases. In germline, CDR1 is SGHTS, CDR2 YDEGEE. CDR3 coding DNA: TGTGCCAGCAGCTCAAGGGCCAGCGAATACAATGAGCAGTTCTTC. As protein: CASSSRASEYNEQFF. The full variable domain, with the rest looked up from reference TRBV5-8 and TRBJ2-1, is EAGVTQSPTHLIKTRGQQATLRCSPISGHTSVYWYQQALGLGLQFLLWYDEGEERNRGNFPPRFSGRQFPNYSSELNVNALELEDSALYLCASSSRASEYNEQFFGPGTRLTVL.

V and J are TRBV6-5 and TRBJ2-3; tentatively, D is TRBD2 (5 bases). Between the trimmed V and J ends, which lost 7 bases and 4 bases, there was a span of 6 bases. This CDR3 has 11 residues. CDR1 and CDR2 (germline): MNHEY, SVGAGI. For the CDR3, the DNA is TGTGCCAGCACAGCGGCAGATACGCAGTATTTT. The encoded protein is CASTAADTQYF.

This chain links TRBV4-1 with TRBJ2-7, with unresolved D. Trimming cost V 1 base and J 3 bases, with 13 bases left between them. The CDR3 spans 15 residues. Germline V gene sequence: CDR1 MGHRA, CDR2 YSYEKL. The DNA for the CDR3 is TGCGCCAGCAGCCAAGTGTCCCAGCGCGACTACGAGCAGTACTTC. It codes for CASSQVSQRDYEQYF.

This chain joins TRBV28 and TRBJ2-7, with TRBD1 matching over 8 bases. The CDR3 sequence is 15 residues long. V trimming: 5 bases; J trimming: 4 bases; junction bases outside the gene matches: 10. The germline V gene encodes CDR1 MDHEN and CDR2 SYDVKM. In DNA form, the CDR3 reads TGTGCCAGCAGTGTCTTCGGACAGGGCAGATACGAGCAGTACTTC. Translating gives CASSVFGQGRYEQYF.

This clone was counted only a few times. This chain connects TRBV14 to TRBJ2-3; D remains unclear. Germline assignment: CDR1 SGHDN and CDR2 FVKESK. V was shortened by 1 base and J by 7 bases, with 12 bases between the two germline ends. The CDR3 loop spans 14 amino acids. CDR3 DNA sequence: TGTGCCAGCAGCCAAGGTGGAATAGCTTATACGCAGTATTTT. Translation gives CASSQGGIAYTQYF.

The gene calls are TRBV28 and TRBJ2-1; 11 bases match TRBD2. Trimming cost V 2 bases and J 8 bases; bases outside gene matches: 5. This CDR3 spans 15 amino acids. Germline values: CDR1 MDHEN, CDR2 SYDVKM. For the CDR3, the DNA is TGTGCCAGCAGTTTAACTAGCGGGAGTACGGATGAGCAGTTCTTC. Residues: CASSLTSGSTDEQFF.

The rearrangement links TRBV7-2 to TRBJ2-1; D not resolved. There are 14 residues in the CDR3. Germline loops: CDR1 SGHTA, CDR2 FQGNSA. Trimming removed 2 bases at V and 6 bases at J, with 11 bases between. The chain's CDR3 is CASSLNVGPNEQFF. The CDR3 DNA reads TGTGCCAGCAGCTTAAATGTCGGACCCAATGAGCAGTTCTTC. The full variable domain, with the rest looked up from reference TRBV7-2 and TRBJ2-1, is GAGVSQSPSNKVTEKGKDVELRCDPISGHTALYWYRQSLGQGLEFLIYFQGNSAPDKSGLPSDRFSAERTGGSVSTLTIQRTQQEDSAVYLCASSLNVGPNEQFFGPGTRLTVL.

V gene TRBV28 combines with J gene TRBJ2-4, with D tentatively TRBD1 (6 bases). Germline CDR1 MDHEN, CDR2 SYDVKM. There are 14 residues in the CDR3. V lost 5 bases and J lost 9, with 17 bases in between. This CDR3 reads CASSQPTGYVIQYF. The CDR3 bases are TGTGCCAGCAGTCAACCCACAGGGTATGTCATTCAGTACTTC.

The chain combines TRBV5-1 with TRBJ2-7, with a possible D match to TRBD1 (6 bases). Germline CDR1 is SGHRS and CDR2 is YFSETQ. This CDR3 is 14 amino acids long. Deletions cut 0 bases from V and 6 bases from J, with 13 bases between. The CDR3 protein is CASSLENRVREQYF. In DNA form, the CDR3 reads TGCGCCAGCAGCTTGGAAAACAGGGTGCGCGAGCAGTACTTC.

This clone was detected only a few times. The genes are TRBV10-2 and TRBJ2-3; possibly TRBD1 for D (7 bases). Trimming removed 3 bases at V and 6 bases at J, with 22 bases between. Per germline, CDR1 WSHSY and CDR2 SAAADI. The CDR3 totals 17 residues. The DNA of the CDR3 is TGCGCCAGCAGTGATTTTGGGGGGACAGTGTTCTCCGATACGCAGTATTTT. The encoded protein is CASSDFGGTVFSDTQYF.

This clone is medium-sized (0.01 to 0.1%). The chain recombines TRBV29-1 with TRBJ2-2, with 8 positions matching TRBD1. V lost 6 bases and J lost 6; bases outside the gene matches: 9. CDR3 length equals 14 residues. Germline loops: CDR1 SQVTM, CDR2 ANQGSEA. DNA for the CDR3: TGCAGCGTGGAGGGACAGGAGGTCGCCGGGGAGCTGTTTTTT. Translation gives CSVEGQEVAGELFF.

This chain links TRBV14 with TRBJ2-5, with 9 bases that match TRBD2. Germline V CDR1 and CDR2: SGHDN, FVKESK. V lost 0 bases, J lost 4 bases, and 15 bases stayed unmatched. The CDR3 covers 19 residues. CDR3 sequence (DNA): TGTGCCAGCAGCCAAGAAGGAGGGGGCGTCCTAGCGGGATCAGAGACCCAGTACTTC. It codes for CASSQEGGGVLAGSETQYF.

This clone has a single count. The chain is built from TRBV5-4 and TRBJ1-1, with 8 bases that match TRBD1. V dropped 4 bases and J dropped 0; count of bases not matched to a gene: 5. Germline CDR1 and CDR2: SGHNT and YYREEE (reference sequence). This CDR3 is built from 15 residues. Here the CDR3 reads CASSLRDRMNTEAFF. The CDR3 DNA reads TGTGCCAGCAGCCTCCGGGACAGGATGAACACTGAAGCTTTCTTT.

This clone has more than one count but fewer than ten. The V gene is TRBV7-2, the J gene TRBJ1-1, with D unclear. Germline V gives CDR1 SGHTA, CDR2 FQGNSA. The CDR3 loop spans 13 amino acids. Between the trimmed V and J ends, which lost 5 bases and 7 bases, there was a span of 14 bases. The CDR3 loop reads CASSAYASSEAFF. CDR3 DNA: TGTGCCAGCAGCGCCTACGCCAGTAGTGAAGCTTTCTTT.

The count of this clone is one. CDR3 coding DNA: TGTGCCTGGAGTGTGGGGGCCGGCTACGAGCAGTACTTC. This sequence encodes CAWSVGAGYEQYF. V gene TRBV30 combines with J gene TRBJ2-7, with D possibly being TRBD1 (6 bases). This CDR3 has 13 residues. V was cut by 0 bases and J by 3 bases, with 9 bases left in between. Germline assignment: CDR1 GTSNPN and CDR2 SVGIG (reference sequence).

The rearrangement links TRBV9 to TRBJ2-2; D gene ambiguous. Deletions cut 0 bases from V and 0 bases from J, with 9 bases between. This CDR3 is 16 amino acids long. Germline CDR1 and CDR2: SGDLS and YYNGEE. The CDR3 sequence: CASSVVARSNTGELFF. For the CDR3, the DNA is TGTGCCAGCAGCGTAGTGGCCCGATCGAACACCGGGGAGCTGTTTTTT.

This CDR3 is CASSDDRGIADTQYF. The CDR3 DNA follows: TGTGCCAGCAGTGACGACAGGGGAATCGCAGATACGCAGTATTTT. The gene calls are TRBV25-1 and TRBJ2-3; TRBD1 aligns across 8 bases. Trimming at V came to 3 bases and at J to 4 bases, leaving 6 bases not matched to a gene. CDR1 MGHDK and CDR2 SYGVNS come from the germline V gene. The CDR3 runs to 15 residues.

This chain uses TRBV29-1 with TRBJ2-7; possible D gene TRBD1, 5 bases. The CDR3 length is 12 residues. The germline CDR1 and CDR2 sequences are SQVTM and ANQGSEA. V was cut by 6 bases and J by 0 bases, with 9 bases left in between. The DNA of the CDR3 is TGCAGCGTCAGACAGAGCTCCTACGAGCAGTACTTC. Translating gives CSVRQSSYEQYF.

The CDR3 loop reads CSVGETGDFVIQYF. CDR3 nucleotides: TGCAGCGTTGGAGAGACAGGGGATTTTGTCATTCAGTACTTC. This chain connects TRBV29-1 to TRBJ2-4; 8 positions agree with TRBD1. CDR1 and CDR2 from the germline V gene are SQVTM and ANQGSEA. V shed 4 bases, J shed 9 bases, and the junction held 11 bases outside the gene matches. The CDR3 loop spans 14 amino acids.

V gene TRBV28 combines with J gene TRBJ1-4; TRBD1 might be the D (5 bases). Trimming removed 5 bases at V and 10 bases at J, with 20 bases between. This CDR3 region has 15 residues. Germline V gene lookup returns CDR1 MDHEN and CDR2 SYDVKM. The CDR3 is CASSDDRVGGSKLFF. Written as DNA, the CDR3 is TGTGCCAGCAGTGACGACCGGGTCGGGGGTTCAAAACTGTTTTTT.

This sequence joins TRBV5-8 and TRBJ2-7; D gene uncertain. The CDR3 sequence is 12 residues long. Per germline, CDR1 SGHTS and CDR2 YDEGEE. Between the trimmed V and J ends, which lost 0 bases and 3 bases, there was a span of 4 bases. CDR3 sequence reads: CASSLVSYEQYF. The CDR3 region has the DNA TGTGCCAGCAGCTTGGTTAGCTACGAGCAGTACTTC. Based on the CDR3 plus reference TRBV5-8 and TRBJ2-7, the full variable domain is EAGVTQSPTHLIKTRGQQATLRCSPISGHTSVYWYQQALGLGLQFLLWYDEGEERNRGNFPPRFSGRQFPNYSSELNVNALELEDSALYLCASSLVSYEQYFGPGTRLTVT.

This sequence joins TRBV5-1 and TRBJ2-3, with D hard to call. The CDR3 covers 16 residues. Trimming took off 2 bases at V and 0 bases at J, with 13 bases between the two ends. Germline values: CDR1 SGHRS, CDR2 YFSETQ. The CDR3 sequence: CASSLVAARSTDTQYF. CDR3 nucleotide sequence: TGCGCCAGCAGCTTAGTCGCAGCCCGTAGCACAGATACGCAGTATTTT. The variable domain in full, completed from reference TRBV5-1 and TRBJ2-3, reads KAGVTQTPRYLIKTRGQQVTLSCSPISGHRSVSWYQQTPGQGLQFLFEYFSETQRNKGNFPGRFSGRQFSNSRSEMNVSTLELGDSALYLCASSLVAARSTDTQYFGPGTRLTVL.

This chain connects TRBV13 to TRBJ2-7; no definite D call. This CDR3 has 15 amino acids. CDR1 is PRHDT, CDR2 FYEKMQ, per germline (reference sequence). Trimming removed 1 base at V and 3 bases at J, with 13 bases between. As DNA, the CDR3 is TGTGCCAGCAGCTTAGCGACCCCCGTCAGCTACGAGCAGTACTTC. It is translated as CASSLATPVSYEQYF. The whole variable domain, remainder taken from reference TRBV13 and TRBJ2-7, is AAGVIQSPRHLIKEKRETATLKCYPIPRHDTVYWYQQGPGQDPQFLISFYEKMQSDKGSIPDRFSAQQFSDYHSELNMSSLELGDSALYFCASSLATPVSYEQYFGPGTRLTVT.

This chain connects TRBV18 to TRBJ2-2; 7 bases are a match to TRBD1. The length of the CDR3 is 17 residues. V shed 5 bases and J 3 bases; nucleotides not matched to a gene: 12. Germline V gives CDR1 KGHSH, CDR2 LQKENI. The CDR3 region is CASSSRVKGADTGELFF. The CDR3 region has the DNA TGTGCCAGCTCATCGCGTGTCAAGGGGGCAGACACCGGGGAGCTGTTTTTT.

The J gene is TRBJ2-1, the V gene TRBV6-5, with a weak D call TRBD2 (5 bases). Deletions cut 4 bases from V and 8 bases from J, with 21 bases between. The CDR3 totals 16 residues. CDR1 is MNHEY and CDR2 is SVGAGI in the germline V gene. The CDR3 spells CASSLGKGDLGYEQFF. For the CDR3, the DNA is TGTGCCAGCAGTTTAGGGAAGGGAGATTTGGGATATGAGCAGTTCTTC.

This clone came up a few times. The CDR3 protein is CASSQADGRAEAFF. The CDR3 region has the DNA TGCGCCAGCAGCCAAGCCGACGGGAGGGCTGAAGCTTTCTTT. The chain recombines TRBV4-3 with TRBJ1-1; D gene uncertain. V gave up 1 base and J gave up 6 bases, with 12 bases separating them. The CDR3 totals 14 residues. The germline gives CDR1 LGHNA, CDR2 YSLEER.

The V call is TRBV6-9, the J call TRBJ2-4; 11 bases are a match to TRBD2. From germline, CDR1 is MNHGY and CDR2 SVAAGI. V was pared by 0 bases and J by 9 bases, with 7 bases of the junction left unmatched. This CDR3 is 16 amino acids long. The chain's CDR3 is CASSYSSGRGGCIQYF. As DNA, the CDR3 is TGTGCCAGCAGTTATTCTAGCGGGAGGGGAGGTTGCATTCAGTACTTC.